The sequence of this T cell receptor beta chain was determined in a study of T cells in localized non-small cell lung cancer. Measured with immunoSEQ multiplex PCR; TCRdb has only the in-frame clones, and not every one. The table lists tens of thousands of clones, roughly 80% of them singletons. With respect to this clone: The antigen remains unidentified.

The CDR3 contains 14 residues. CDR1 SNHLY and CDR2 FYNNEI come from the germline V gene. V trimming: 6 bases; J trimming: 6 bases; junction bases outside the gene matches: 5. Study-wide points: There were a median around 57 of the top 100 tumor clones appearing in adjacent lung. As only one tumor region underwent sequencing, heterogeneity remains possible.

The clonotype comes from a male donor at least 60 years old with stage III squamous cell lung carcinoma. V usage is TRBV2 and J usage is TRBJ2-4, with 10 nucleotides matching TRBD2. The sample here was peripheral blood, taken before any cancer treatment. In DNA form, the CDR3 reads TGTGCCAGCAGATCAGCGGGAGGGATAAACATTCAGTACTTC. It encodes CASRSAGGINIQYF.